The rows below give T cell receptor beta chains drawn from one sample of a study of beta chain features in type 1 diabetes. Generated by immunoSEQ multiplex PCR, the TCRdb table keeps only in-frame clones and is missing some. The sample shows fewer than 110,000 clones, under 30% of them seen only once. Sequenced input: central memory CD4+ T cells from blood. Every receptor here comes from a woman aged 18 to 35 with type 1 diabetes. CDR3s include the opening cysteine and the closing phenylalanine or tryptophan. Fields, in order: V gene, CDR3 protein.

TRBV29-1 CSVGQGFYEQYF
TRBV5-4 CASSPAGDEQFF
TRBV28 CASRSHLAGFGYEQYF
TRBV12-5 CASGLDRGLAGANVLTF
TRBV29-1 CSVEDHSLLYTF
TRBV5-1 CASSLGGTVYGYTF
TRBV18 CASSPGQGLSGNTIYF
TRBV5-4 CASSFGTDTQYF
TRBV18 CASSPSLREGVGEQYF
TRBV5-1 CASSLSPGNEQFF
TRBV6-1 CASSKSGPLGKAFF
TRBV4-1 CASRAGNSYNEQFF
TRBV28 CASSLPTSLHSYNEQFF
TRBV30 CAWGKGHSGANVLTF
TRBV2 CASSATTGHLKTQYF
TRBV7-2 CASSTGQGNYGYTF
TRBV28 CASSLHSQETQYF
TRBV4-2 CASSQDITSGSGNTQYF
TRBV27 CASSFSRLASGSPWYNEQFF
TRBV28 CASSLGDRRNEQFF
TRBV30 CAWSVGGWGTEAFF
TRBV7-9 CASSLVLTATNEKLFF
TRBV5-4 CASSSTGSRADTQYF
TRBV9 CASSERQGRTDTQYF
TRBV4-3 CASSQDPMGQGNEKLFF
TRBV7-2 CASTLGNSVVEQFF
TRBV5-1 CASSLGGRTGELFF
TRBV30 CAWSGQLYGYTF
TRBV19 CASSIPSGSGVNIQYF
TRBV7-2 CASTWGTAYNEQFF
TRBV10-3 CAISESSNTGELFF
TRBV2 CASSETQFRGNEQFF
TRBV19 CASSNFMVADNEQFF
TRBV18 CASSPRTDSYEQYF
TRBV7-8 CASSTLGLAGSGNEQFF
TRBV5-1 CASSTLGALTDTQYF
TRBV5-6 CASSSHRTGITGANVLTF
TRBV30 CAWISGRAYTGELFF
TRBV28 CASSTLAGGLLAGGIPDTQYF
TRBV5-1 CASSLVFAGAGTDTQYF
TRBV2 CASSPTGPRTSGRGEQFF
TRBV7-2 CASSLASGRARDTQYF
TRBV28 CASLGTAGTGSGNTEAFF
TRBV11-2 CASSRGQGVLTEQFF
TRBV19 CASSTVAKNIQYF
TRBV6-1 CASSDPQRGPSYNEQFF